This T cell receptor (beta chain) was recorded in a study of identical twins. Study-wide results and limits: Zero-insertion analyses could be partly confounded by invariant MAIT and iNKT cells. When twins shared out-of-frame alpha sequences, those sequences had excess low generation probability.

Carrying unique molecular identifiers, the cDNA also gained a universal primer site through template switching. TCRdb re-derived calls from the 5' RACE reads in MiXCR, one entry per CDR3 protein. The table lists around 490,000 distinct CDR3 sequences, more than 20% of them singletons. The germline gives CDR1 SGHNT, CDR2 YENEEA. The CDR3 runs 15 residues. V was pared by 0 bases and J by 7 bases, with 16 bases between. With respect to this clonotype: No antigen is known for it.

This same sample was also part of a study on yellow fever vaccine responses in identical twins. As that study records: Twins' vaccine T cell response reportedly seemed partly convergent, partly personalized.

The sample was CD4+ T cells sorted from blood. The source is a woman between 18 and 30 years old in good health. V and J are TRBV11-3 and TRBJ2-7; D might be TRBD1 or TRBD2, each matching 5 bases. The CDR3 is CASSLDLTAVGEQYF. The DNA of the CDR3 is TGTGCCAGCAGCTTAGACCTGACAGCGGTGGGTGAGCAGTACTTC.